This is a list of T cell receptor beta chains from one sample in a study of cytomegalovirus exposure and HLA in healthy donors. TCRdb's copy holds only in-frame clones and misses some; the assay was immunoSEQ multiplex PCR. The sample shows 100,000 to 120,000 clones, more than 9.5% of them seen only once. Input material: PBMCs. The receptors shown here come from a man aged 35-49 years in good health and CMV-seropositive. The CDR3 runs from the conserved cysteine through the conserved F or W. The D gene is left open where the match is weak. Size is stated for part of the rows, as once, few or many counts, or as a class when the clone is expanded.

CDR3 DNA: TGTGCCAGCAGCACAGGGAATGGGGAGCAGTACTTC; CDR3 protein: CASSTGNGEQYF; V gene: TRBV7-3; clone size: NA; D gene: NA; J gene: TRBJ2-7
CDR3 DNA: TGTGCCAGCAGGCGACTAGCGGGAGGGGAGGAGCAGTACTTC; CDR3 protein: CASRRLAGGEEQYF; V gene: TRBV6-5; clone size: few; D gene: TRBD2; J gene: TRBJ2-7
CDR3 DNA: TGTGCCAGCAGCGTACAGGGGGGGGAGACCCAGTACTTC; CDR3 protein: CASSVQGGETQYF; V gene: TRBV7-2; clone size: NA; D gene: NA; J gene: TRBJ2-5
CDR3 DNA: TGCGCCAGCAGGCTCCCGGAGGCTGCCGAGCAGTACTTC; CDR3 protein: CASRLPEAAEQYF; V gene: TRBV10-2; clone size: NA; D gene: NA; J gene: TRBJ2-7
CDR3 DNA: TGTGCCAGTAGAGTCGGGGGGACTAACTATGGCTACACCTTC; CDR3 protein: CASRVGGTNYGYTF; V gene: TRBV19; clone size: NA; D gene: NA; J gene: TRBJ1-2
CDR3 DNA: TGTGCCAGCAGCTTAGTAACCGGGTATCTCCCTGAGCAGTACTTC; CDR3 protein: CASSLVTGYLPEQYF; V gene: TRBV7-8; clone size: NA; D gene: NA; J gene: TRBJ2-7
CDR3 DNA: TGTGCCAGCAGCCCCCGCCTACGGGTAGTCCAAGAGACCCAGTACTTC; CDR3 protein: CASSPRLRVVQETQYF; V gene: TRBV5-6; clone size: few; D gene: NA; J gene: TRBJ2-5
CDR3 DNA: TGTGCCAGCAGTTTCACAGGGGCGGTGGCCGGGGAGCTGTTTTTT; CDR3 protein: CASSFTGAVAGELFF; V gene: TRBV27; clone size: few; D gene: TRBD1; J gene: TRBJ2-2
CDR3 DNA: TGTGCCAGCAGTGTGACAGGCACTGAAGCTTTCTTT; CDR3 protein: CASSVTGTEAFF; V gene: TRBV28; clone size: NA; D gene: NA; J gene: TRBJ1-1
CDR3 DNA: TGTGCCAGCAGCTCTAACGCGGGAGGGCTTCGAGGTGAGCAGTTCTTC; CDR3 protein: CASSSNAGGLRGEQFF; V gene: TRBV7-2; clone size: few; D gene: TRBD2; J gene: TRBJ2-1
CDR3 DNA: TGTGCCAGCGGGTCCGGGAGAACCGGGGAGCTGTTTTTT; CDR3 protein: CASGSGRTGELFF; V gene: TRBV2; clone size: few; D gene: NA; J gene: TRBJ2-2
CDR3 DNA: TGTGCCAGCACCGTGCGAGACTTACGATACGAGCAGTACTTC; CDR3 protein: CASTVRDLRYEQYF; V gene: TRBV2; clone size: NA; D gene: NA; J gene: TRBJ2-7
CDR3 DNA: TGCGCCAGCAGCTTGGACGGCGGCCCTAGGACCGGGGAGCTGTTTTTT; CDR3 protein: CASSLDGGPRTGELFF; V gene: TRBV5-1; clone size: NA; D gene: NA; J gene: TRBJ2-2
CDR3 DNA: TGTGCCAGTACCCCCCAGGACACGAACACTGAAGCTTTCTTT; CDR3 protein: CASTPQDTNTEAFF; V gene: TRBV19; clone size: NA; D gene: NA; J gene: TRBJ1-1
CDR3 DNA: TGTGCCAGCAGCTTAAGGACAACCTACGAGCAGTACTTC; CDR3 protein: CASSLRTTYEQYF; V gene: TRBV11-2; clone size: few; D gene: NA; J gene: TRBJ2-7
CDR3 DNA: TGCGCCAGCAGCTTGGAAGGAGGGGAAAACACCATATATTTT; CDR3 protein: CASSLEGGENTIYF; V gene: TRBV5-1; clone size: NA; D gene: NA; J gene: TRBJ1-3
CDR3 DNA: TGTGCCACCAGCCCGCGGACAGGGTCGCAGAATGGCTACACCTTC; CDR3 protein: CATSPRTGSQNGYTF; V gene: TRBV15; clone size: few; D gene: TRBD1; J gene: TRBJ1-2
CDR3 DNA: TGTGCCAGCACCCCTGAGCGGTTTGGGGAGCAGTACTTC; CDR3 protein: CASTPERFGEQYF; V gene: TRBV6-1; clone size: NA; D gene: NA; J gene: TRBJ2-7
CDR3 DNA: TGTGCCAGCAGCCCAGGGTCGGCCTATGGCTACACCTTC; CDR3 protein: CASSPGSAYGYTF; V gene: TRBV5-6; clone size: few; D gene: NA; J gene: TRBJ1-2
CDR3 DNA: TGCGCCAGCAGCCAAGTTCGCGGGGAGCTGTTTTTT; CDR3 protein: CASSQVRGELFF; V gene: TRBV4-3; clone size: NA; D gene: NA; J gene: TRBJ2-2
CDR3 DNA: TGTGCCAGCAGTCCACCCGGGCAGCAGGGTGGCGAGCAGTACTTC; CDR3 protein: CASSPPGQQGGEQYF; V gene: TRBV28; clone size: NA; D gene: NA; J gene: TRBJ2-7
CDR3 DNA: TGTGCCTGGAGTGTCTCGGGTGGGTATTCACCCCTCCACTTT; CDR3 protein: CAWSVSGGYSPLHF; V gene: TRBV30; clone size: NA; D gene: NA; J gene: TRBJ1-6
CDR3 DNA: TGTGCCAGCAGCCGAATAGCGGGAGAGGCAGGGGCCAACGTCCTGACTTTC; CDR3 protein: CASSRIAGEAGANVLTF; V gene: TRBV7-7; clone size: NA; D gene: TRBD2; J gene: TRBJ2-6
CDR3 DNA: TGTGCCAGCAGTTTATCCGCCGGGACAGCCTACGAGCAGTACTTC; CDR3 protein: CASSLSAGTAYEQYF; V gene: TRBV27; clone size: few; D gene: TRBD1; J gene: TRBJ2-7
CDR3 DNA: TGTGCCAGCAGTCCCGGGACAGGGGCCACCGGGGAGCTGTTTTTT; CDR3 protein: CASSPGTGATGELFF; V gene: TRBV27; clone size: NA; D gene: TRBD1; J gene: TRBJ2-2
CDR3 DNA: TGTGCCAGCTCCCCACGACAGGGTGGCACTGAAGCTTTCTTT; CDR3 protein: CASSPRQGGTEAFF; V gene: TRBV18; clone size: few; D gene: TRBD1; J gene: TRBJ1-1
CDR3 DNA: TGTGCCAGCAGCGTAGGAGTGTCTGCAGATACGCAGTATTTT; CDR3 protein: CASSVGVSADTQYF; V gene: TRBV9; clone size: NA; D gene: NA; J gene: TRBJ2-3
CDR3 DNA: TGTGCCATCAGTGTTCGACTAGCAGGTAGCACAGATACGCAGTATTTT; CDR3 protein: CAISVRLAGSTDTQYF; V gene: TRBV10-3; clone size: few; D gene: TRBD2; J gene: TRBJ2-3
CDR3 DNA: TGTGCCAGCACCCCGGACAGCCAAGTGTATGGCTACACCTTC; CDR3 protein: CASTPDSQVYGYTF; V gene: TRBV2; clone size: NA; D gene: NA; J gene: TRBJ1-2
CDR3 DNA: TGCGCCAGCAGCCGAGTACTCGCAATCCAAGAGACCCAGTACTTC; CDR3 protein: CASSRVLAIQETQYF; V gene: TRBV4-1; clone size: many; D gene: NA; J gene: TRBJ2-5
CDR3 DNA: TGTGCTAGCAGCTTTCAGGGGCGAGAGACCCAGTACTTC; CDR3 protein: CASSFQGRETQYF; V gene: TRBV7-7; clone size: NA; D gene: NA; J gene: TRBJ2-5
CDR3 DNA: TGTGCCAGCAGCCTGGACAGGGGAAGCAATCAGCCCCAGCATTTT; CDR3 protein: CASSLDRGSNQPQHF; V gene: TRBV6-5; clone size: few; D gene: TRBD1; J gene: TRBJ1-5
CDR3 DNA: TGTGCCAGTAGTATCATGAGGGCGGGTGGCTACACCTTC; CDR3 protein: CASSIMRAGGYTF; V gene: TRBV19; clone size: few; D gene: NA; J gene: TRBJ1-2
CDR3 DNA: TGCGCCAGCAGCCCTGGGACTAGCGGGAGCTTTGATGAGCAGTTCTTC; CDR3 protein: CASSPGTSGSFDEQFF; V gene: TRBV5-1; clone size: NA; D gene: TRBD2; J gene: TRBJ2-1
CDR3 DNA: TGTGCCTGGATGGGGCCAGGGGGAGATTCACCCCTCCACTTT; CDR3 protein: CAWMGPGGDSPLHF; V gene: TRBV30; clone size: NA; D gene: TRBD1; J gene: TRBJ1-6